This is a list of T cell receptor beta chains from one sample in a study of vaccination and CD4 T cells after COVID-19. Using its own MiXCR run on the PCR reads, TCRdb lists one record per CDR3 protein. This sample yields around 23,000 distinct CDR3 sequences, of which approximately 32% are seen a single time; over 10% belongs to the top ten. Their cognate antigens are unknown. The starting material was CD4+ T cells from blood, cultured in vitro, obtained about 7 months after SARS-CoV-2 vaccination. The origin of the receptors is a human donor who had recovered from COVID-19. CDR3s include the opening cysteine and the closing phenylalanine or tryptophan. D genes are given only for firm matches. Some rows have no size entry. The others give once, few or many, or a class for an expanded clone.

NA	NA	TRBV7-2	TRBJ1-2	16	TGTGCCAGCAGCTTAGGTATGGGGGCAAATATGTATGGCTACACCTTC	CASSLGMGANMYGYTF
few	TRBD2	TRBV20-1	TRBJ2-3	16	TGCAGTGCCGCCGCGATCAGCGGGAGAATGTTAAATACGCAGTATTTT	CSAAAISGRMLNTQYF
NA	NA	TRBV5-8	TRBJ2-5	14	TGTGCCAGCAGCCCCGACGACGGCCAAGAGACCCAGTACTTC	CASSPDDGQETQYF
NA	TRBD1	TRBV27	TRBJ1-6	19	TGTGCCAGCAGCCTGAATATTCCAGGGGGCAGCTCCTATAATTCACCCCTCCACTTT	CASSLNIPGGSSYNSPLHF
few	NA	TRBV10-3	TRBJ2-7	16	TGTGCCATCAGGCAGCCCCCCGGGGGTGTGGGGACCGAGCAGTACTTC	CAIRQPPGGVGTEQYF
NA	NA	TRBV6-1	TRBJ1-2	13	TGTGCCAGCACCCTAACGGTCCCCTATGGCTACACCTTC	CASTLTVPYGYTF
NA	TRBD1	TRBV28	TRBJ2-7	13	TGTGCCAGCACGACAGGGCTGGTCTACGAGCAGTACTTC	CASTTGLVYEQYF
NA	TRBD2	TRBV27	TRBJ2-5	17	TGTGCCAGCGCTGGGCGGGCTAGCGGGAGGGTAGAAGAGTCCCAGTACTTC	CASAGRASGRVEESQYF
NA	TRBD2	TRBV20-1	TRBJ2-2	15	TGCAGTGCTAGAACGACTAGCGGGAGAACCGGGGAGCTGTTTTTT	CSARTTSGRTGELFF
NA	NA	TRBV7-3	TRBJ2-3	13	TGTGCCAGCAGCCAGGACTACACAGATACGCAGTATTTT	CASSQDYTDTQYF
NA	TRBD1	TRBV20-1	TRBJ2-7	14	TGCAGTGCCAAGGGACAGGGGCTCTCCTACGAGCAGTACTTC	CSAKGQGLSYEQYF
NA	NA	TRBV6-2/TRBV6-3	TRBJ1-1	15	TGTGCCAGCAGCCCCTGGGGCGGATTGTTCACTGAAGCTTTCTTT	CASSPWGGLFTEAFF
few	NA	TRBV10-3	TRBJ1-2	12	TGTGCCATCAGACCCCAGGGCGCGGGCTACACCTTC	CAIRPQGAGYTF
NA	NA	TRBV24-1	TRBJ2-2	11	TGTGCCACGGAGGGCGGAGGGGAGCTGTTTTTT	CATEGGGELFF
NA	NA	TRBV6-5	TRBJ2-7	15	TGTGCCAGCAGTTACTCCGGACTGTCGCGGTACGAGCAGTACTTC	CASSYSGLSRYEQYF
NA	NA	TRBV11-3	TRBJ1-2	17	TGTGCCAGCGGATCGTTAGGGACGGCGATGCGGGGCTATGGCTACACCTTC	CASGSLGTAMRGYGYTF
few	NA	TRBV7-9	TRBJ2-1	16	TGTGCCAGCAGCTTAGCGTTGGCTGGCTCCTACAATGAGCAGTTCTTC	CASSLALAGSYNEQFF
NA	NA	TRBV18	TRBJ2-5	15	TGTGCCAGCTCACCATGGTCGGCTAGCCAAGAGACCCAGTACTTC	CASSPWSASQETQYF
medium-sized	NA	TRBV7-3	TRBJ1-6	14	TGTGCCAGCAGCTTCTCGGGGATTAATTCACCCCTCCACTTT	CASSFSGINSPLHF
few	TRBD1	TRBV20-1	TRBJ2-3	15	TGCAGTGCTCCTACGACAGGGAGCCTCATAGATACGCAGTATTTT	CSAPTTGSLIDTQYF
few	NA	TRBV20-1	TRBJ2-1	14	TGCAGTGCTGGGATAGCGGAGCTTTACAATGAGCAGTTCTTC	CSAGIAELYNEQFF
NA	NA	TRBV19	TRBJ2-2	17	TGTGCCAGTAGTAATCCCAGAGGGAGCCGGGGGTCCGGGGAGCTGTTTTTT	CASSNPRGSRGSGELFF
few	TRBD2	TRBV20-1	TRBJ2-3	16	TGCAGTGCTCAAGTTCCGGGGCTGGCGGGGGGAGATACGCAGTATTTT	CSAQVPGLAGGDTQYF
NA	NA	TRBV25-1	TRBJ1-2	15	TGTGCCAGCAGTGAATCGGGGGGGAGTAACTATGGCTACACCTTC	CASSESGGSNYGYTF
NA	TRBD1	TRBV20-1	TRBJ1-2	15	TGCAGTGCAAATCCGGGACAGGGAACTAACTATGGCTACACCTTC	CSANPGQGTNYGYTF
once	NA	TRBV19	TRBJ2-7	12	TGTGCCAGGCCGTTAGGCACAAACGAGCAGTACTTC	CARPLGTNEQYF
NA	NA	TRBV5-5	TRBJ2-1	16	TGTGCCAGCAGCCCGCTGGGGGGAGGCCTCTCAAATGAGCAGTTCTTC	CASSPLGGGLSNEQFF
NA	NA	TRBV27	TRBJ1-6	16	TGTGCCAGCTCAATTGAATCCGGCCGACCTAATTCACCCCTCCACTTT	CASSIESGRPNSPLHF
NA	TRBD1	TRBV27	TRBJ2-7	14	TGTGCCAGCAGTCTGGGGACAGGGGGCAACGAGCAGTACTTC	CASSLGTGGNEQYF
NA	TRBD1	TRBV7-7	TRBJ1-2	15	TGTGCTAGCAGCCCACTCGACAGGGGGGACTATGGCTACACCTTC	CASSPLDRGDYGYTF
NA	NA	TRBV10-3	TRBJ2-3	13	TGTGCCATCAGTGAGCCGCGCACAGATACGCAGTATTTT	CAISEPRTDTQYF
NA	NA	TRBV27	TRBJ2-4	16	TGTGCCAGCAGCCGCGGGTGGGAGGCGGCCAAAAACATTCAGTACTTC	CASSRGWEAAKNIQYF
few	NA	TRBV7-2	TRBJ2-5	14	TGTGCCAGCAGCTTAGAGGTAGCCCAAGAGACCCAGTACTTC	CASSLEVAQETQYF
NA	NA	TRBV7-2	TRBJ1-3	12	TGTGCCAGCAGCTTATCACGGGACACCATATATTTT	CASSLSRDTIYF
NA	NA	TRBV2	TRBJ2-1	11	TGTGCCAGCAGTGGTTACAATGAGCAGTTCTTC	CASSGYNEQFF
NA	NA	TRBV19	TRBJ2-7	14	TGTGCCAGTAGTATGGGACTGCCACCCTACGAGCAGTACTTC	CASSMGLPPYEQYF
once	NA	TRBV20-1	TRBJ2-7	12	TGCAGTGCTGCGGTCAATAACTACGAGCAGTACTTC	CSAAVNNYEQYF
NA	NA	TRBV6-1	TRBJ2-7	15	TGTGCCAGCTCGAGCCTCCTGGCAGGGACACGCGAGCAGTACTTC	CASSSLLAGTREQYF
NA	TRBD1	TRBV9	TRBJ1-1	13	TGTGCCAGCAGCGTAGCGATGGACAGGGAAGCTTTCTTT	CASSVAMDREAFF
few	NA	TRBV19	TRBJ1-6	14	TGTGCCAGTAGTATGGACGGATATAATTCACCCCTCCACTTT	CASSMDGYNSPLHF
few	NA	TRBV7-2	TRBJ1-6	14	TGTGCCAGCAGCTTAGGGAGATATAATTCACCCCTCCACTTT	CASSLGRYNSPLHF
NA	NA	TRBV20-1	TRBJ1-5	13	TGCAGTGCTAGTCAGGGGTTCAATCAGCCCCAGCATTTT	CSASQGFNQPQHF
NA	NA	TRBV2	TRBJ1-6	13	TGTGCCAGCCACCACAGGGTCAATTCACCCCTCCACTTT	CASHHRVNSPLHF
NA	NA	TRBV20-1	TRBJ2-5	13	TGCAGTGCTAGTTCTAGCCGTGAGGAGACCCAGTACTTC	CSASSSREETQYF
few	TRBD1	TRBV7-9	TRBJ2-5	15	TGTGCCAGCAGCTTAGGGGCAGGGGGCACAGAGACCCAGTACTTC	CASSLGAGGTETQYF
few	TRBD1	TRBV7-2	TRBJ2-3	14	TGTGCCAGCAGCTCCGACAGGGGAGCAGATACGCAGTATTTT	CASSSDRGADTQYF
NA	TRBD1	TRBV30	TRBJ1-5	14	TGTGCCTGGAGTGGACAGGGGCCGCCTCAGCCCCAGCATTTT	CAWSGQGPPQPQHF
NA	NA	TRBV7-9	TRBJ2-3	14	TGTGCCAGCAGCTTAGGCGGGAAGACAGATACGCAGTATTTT	CASSLGGKTDTQYF
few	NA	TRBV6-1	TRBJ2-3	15	TGTGCCAGCAGGCCTCCGGGACACCTGGCAGATACGCAGTATTTT	CASRPPGHLADTQYF
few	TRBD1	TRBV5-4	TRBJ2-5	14	TGTGCCAGCAGCTCTAACAGGGGATGGGAGACCCAGTACTTC	CASSSNRGWETQYF